The clone carrying this TCR beta chain has only a few counts. The sample originates from a study of CD8 T cells in Susac syndrome. Trimming left V 1 base short and J 3 bases short, with 18 bases between. The CDR3 has 17 amino acids. With random hexamers, reverse transcription was performed on about 0.5 to 1 ug of RNA. TCRdb fed the immunoSEQ multiplex PCR reads into MiXCR, producing one record per CDR3 protein. The sample comprises about 47,000 distinct CDR3 sequences, approximately 92% of which are singletons, and roughly 0.4% rests with the top ten. This chain links TRBV12-3 or TRBV12-4 with TRBJ1-2, with TRBD1 as a possible D gene (5 bases). The TCR comes from a human donor in good health. The sequencing input was CD8+ T cells from PBMCs. CDR3 in DNA: TGTGCCAGCAGTTTAGATACCGGACACGGGCCCTACTATGGCTACACCTTC. Translated, it gives CASSLDTGHGPYYGYTF.